The rows below give T cell receptor beta chains drawn from one sample of a study of T cells in Graves' hyperthyroidism and ophthalmopathy. A single record per CDR3 protein comes from TCRdb applying MiXCR to the multiplex PCR reads. Counted here are some 560,000 distinct CDR3 sequences, 15% to 18% occurring once; the ten biggest clones make up about 7%. Input material: blood. The receptors originated from a young woman with Graves' hyperthyroidism. Each CDR3 is given with its conserved first and last residue. The D gene is left open where the match is weak. Size values are once, few and many counts, or a class for expanded clones, and some rows have none.

CDR3: CASSDIGAGESTDTQYF; DNA: TGTGCCAGCAGTGATATCGGGGCGGGAGAAAGCACAGATACGCAGTATTTT; size: -; V: TRBV6-1; J: TRBJ2-3; D: TRBD2
CDR3: CASSLGLRGSWADTQYF; DNA: TGTGCCAGCAGCCTAGGCTTGCGGGGGAGCTGGGCAGATACGCAGTATTTT; size: -; V: TRBV7-6; J: TRBJ2-3; D: TRBD2
CDR3: CASSRGTTYEQYF; DNA: TGTGCCAGCTCACGAGGGACTACGTACGAGCAGTACTTC; size: many; V: TRBV18; J: TRBJ2-7; D: TRBD2
CDR3: CASSDRGGETQYF; DNA: TGTGCCAGTAGCGACAGGGGCGGAGAGACCCAGTACTTC; size: -; V: TRBV19; J: TRBJ2-5; D: TRBD1
CDR3: CSVLRGQVLTF; DNA: TGCAGCGTGCTTCGGGGCCAAGTCCTGACTTTC; size: many; V: TRBV29-1; J: TRBJ2-6; D: -
CDR3: CASSYSGTTRYEQYF; DNA: TGTGCCAGCAGTTACTCCGGGACGACGAGGTACGAGCAGTACTTC; size: many; V: TRBV6-5; J: TRBJ2-7; D: -
CDR3: CASSPANTEAFF; DNA: TGTGCCAGCTCCCCGGCAAACACTGAAGCTTTCTTT; size: many; V: TRBV18; J: TRBJ1-1; D: -
CDR3: CSAQTGKDTEAFF; DNA: TGCAGCGCCCAGACAGGGAAGGACACTGAAGCTTTCTTT; size: -; V: TRBV29-1; J: TRBJ1-1; D: TRBD1
CDR3: CASSQRGGGGGAFF; DNA: TGTGCCAGCAGCCAAAGGGGAGGGGGCGGCGGAGCTTTCTTT; size: many; V: TRBV3-1; J: TRBJ1-1; D: TRBD1
CDR3: CASRRGANTEAFF; DNA: TGTGCCAGCAGGAGAGGGGCGAACACTGAAGCTTTCTTT; size: -; V: TRBV6-1; J: TRBJ1-1; D: -
CDR3: CASSFLGTPDSREDEKLFF; DNA: TGTGCCAGCAGTTTCCTCGGGACTCCTGACTCCCGGGAGGATGAAAAACTGTTTTTT; size: -; V: TRBV6-5; J: TRBJ1-4; D: -
CDR3: CASSLEASGGPYNEQFF; DNA: TGTGCCAGCAGCTTGGAGGCTAGCGGGGGTCCCTACAATGAGCAGTTCTTC; size: -; V: TRBV5-6; J: TRBJ2-1; D: TRBD2
CDR3: CSASGSSGDTQYF; DNA: TGCAGTGCTAGCGGGTCTAGCGGTGATACGCAGTATTTT; size: many; V: TRBV20-1; J: TRBJ2-3; D: TRBD2
CDR3: CASRGVAITSSEQFF; DNA: TGTGCCAGCCGGGGGGTGGCCATCACCTCTAGTGAGCAGTTCTTC; size: -; V: TRBV6-1; J: TRBJ2-1; D: TRBD2
CDR3: CASSLLRDTEAFF; DNA: TGTGCCAGCAGTTTACTCAGAGACACTGAAGCTTTCTTT; size: many; V: TRBV27; J: TRBJ1-1; D: -
CDR3: CASSLVTGLGYTF; DNA: TGTGCCAGCAGCTTAGTGACAGGGCTAGGCTACACCTTC; size: few; V: TRBV13; J: TRBJ1-2; D: TRBD1
CDR3: CASSEFLQGPDTQYF; DNA: TGTGCCAGCAGTGAATTTCTGCAGGGGCCAGATACGCAGTATTTT; size: few; V: TRBV6-1; J: TRBJ2-3; D: -
CDR3: CASIVGEGDTQYF; DNA: TGTGCCAGCATCGTGGGAGAAGGAGATACGCAGTATTTT; size: many; V: TRBV2; J: TRBJ2-3; D: -
CDR3: CASRQGTNTGELFF; DNA: TGTGCCAGCCGGCAGGGGACGAACACCGGGGAGCTGTTTTTT; size: -; V: TRBV3-1; J: TRBJ2-2; D: -
CDR3: CASSDVLDSDNEQFF; DNA: TGCGCCAGCAGTGATGTTCTCGACAGCGATAATGAGCAGTTCTTC; size: many; V: TRBV10-1; J: TRBJ2-1; D: -
CDR3: CASSLRADRGRYNEQFF; DNA: TGTGCCAGCAGCTTACGGGCCGACAGGGGCCGCTACAATGAGCAGTTCTTC; size: -; V: TRBV7-9; J: TRBJ2-1; D: TRBD1
CDR3: CSVEDWGTGSYEQYF; DNA: TGCAGCGTTGAAGATTGGGGGACAGGTAGCTACGAGCAGTACTTC; size: -; V: TRBV29-1; J: TRBJ2-7; D: TRBD1
CDR3: CATSRDSPSGVSNQPQHF; DNA: TGTGCCACCAGCAGAGACTCCCCGTCAGGGGTTAGCAATCAGCCCCAGCATTTT; size: few; V: TRBV15; J: TRBJ1-5; D: -
CDR3: CASNRGNTEAFF; DNA: TGTGCCAGCAACAGGGGGAACACTGAAGCTTTCTTT; size: many; V: TRBV12-3/TRBV12-4; J: TRBJ1-1; D: TRBD1
CDR3: CSARVAGQTNYGYTF; DNA: TGCAGTGCTAGAGTCGCGGGACAGACTAACTATGGCTACACCTTC; size: many; V: TRBV20-1; J: TRBJ1-2; D: TRBD1
CDR3: CASSQWPGARGANVLTF; DNA: TGCGCCAGCAGCCAATGGCCGGGGGCGAGGGGGGCCAACGTCCTGACTTTC; size: -; V: TRBV4-1; J: TRBJ2-6; D: -
CDR3: CASSRIRDPPHEQFF; DNA: TGTGCCAGCAGTAGAATCCGGGACCCTCCCCATGAGCAGTTCTTC; size: -; V: TRBV12-3/TRBV12-4; J: TRBJ2-1; D: -
CDR3: CASSSDRGLRNTEAFF; DNA: TGTGCCAGCAGCTCCGACAGGGGGCTGAGGAACACTGAAGCTTTCTTT; size: -; V: TRBV11-2; J: TRBJ1-1; D: TRBD1
CDR3: CSAIAAVGRKGITSTDTQYF; DNA: TGCAGTGCTATCGCGGCGGTAGGTCGCAAGGGCATTACTAGCACAGATACGCAGTATTTT; size: few; V: TRBV20-1; J: TRBJ2-3; D: -
CDR3: CASSLPTPPTNEKLFF; DNA: TGTGCCAGCAGTCTCCCGACACCTCCAACTAATGAAAAACTGTTTTTT; size: -; V: TRBV28; J: TRBJ1-4; D: -
CDR3: CSAKGGHYNEQFF; DNA: TGCAGTGCTAAGGGGGGACATTACAATGAGCAGTTCTTC; size: few; V: TRBV20-1; J: TRBJ2-1; D: -
CDR3: CASSLTASGIGDEQFF; DNA: TGTGCCAGCAGTTTAACCGCTAGCGGGATTGGAGATGAGCAGTTCTTC; size: few; V: TRBV27; J: TRBJ2-1; D: TRBD2
CDR3: CASSVGDPTQSSYEQYF; DNA: TGTGCCAGCAGCGTAGGAGATCCTACCCAGAGCTCCTACGAGCAGTACTTC; size: -; V: TRBV9; J: TRBJ2-7; D: -
CDR3: CASSYLGMGDEKLFF; DNA: TGTGCCAGCAGTTACTTGGGCATGGGGGATGAAAAACTGTTTTTT; size: once; V: TRBV6-2/TRBV6-3; J: TRBJ1-4; D: -
CDR3: CASSELAGGYEQCF; DNA: TGTGCCAGCAGCGAACTAGCGGGAGGCTACGAGCAGTGCTTC; size: -; V: TRBV9; J: TRBJ2-7; D: TRBD2
CDR3: CASSLYGGGSDTQYF; DNA: TGTGCCAGCAGCTTATACGGGGGCGGGTCAGATACGCAGTATTTT; size: many; V: TRBV7-2; J: TRBJ2-3; D: -
CDR3: CASSPTGTGTYEQYF; DNA: TGTGCCAGCAGCCCTACCGGGACAGGAACCTACGAGCAGTACTTC; size: many; V: TRBV7-3; J: TRBJ2-7; D: TRBD1
CDR3: CASSLAPGSGNTIYF; DNA: TGTGCCAGCAGCTTAGCTCCAGGGTCTGGAAACACCATATATTTT; size: many; V: TRBV7-2; J: TRBJ1-3; D: -
CDR3: CSARGSLAGGVQETQYF; DNA: TGCAGTGCCAGGGGAAGTCTAGCGGGAGGGGTACAAGAGACCCAGTACTTC; size: many; V: TRBV20-1; J: TRBJ2-5; D: TRBD2
CDR3: CASSLRRSAGGYYNEQFF; DNA: TGTGCCAGCAGTCTCCGTCGCTCAGCGGGAGGGTACTACAATGAGCAGTTCTTC; size: many; V: TRBV6-2/TRBV6-3; J: TRBJ2-1; D: TRBD2
CDR3: CASSPDASSLDLQYF; DNA: TGTGCCAGCAGCCCCGACGCTAGTTCGTTAGATTTGCAGTACTTC; size: many; V: TRBV7-3; J: TRBJ2-7; D: -
CDR3: CASSGLAGGEQYF; DNA: TGTGCCAGCAGCGGACTAGCGGGGGGGGAGCAGTACTTC; size: -; V: TRBV12-3/TRBV12-4; J: TRBJ2-4; D: TRBD2
CDR3: CASSRGATGPVNSPLHF; DNA: TGTGCCAGCAGCCGGGGCGCGACAGGGCCAGTTAATTCACCCCTCCACTTT; size: few; V: TRBV5-5; J: TRBJ1-6; D: TRBD1
CDR3: CASSLEQGRGGSTEAFF; DNA: TGTGCCAGCAGTTTGGAACAGGGGCGCGGGGGGAGCACTGAAGCTTTCTTT; size: many; V: TRBV12-3/TRBV12-4; J: TRBJ1-1; D: TRBD1
CDR3: CASSLSGTANFSPLHF; DNA: TGTGCCAGCAGCTTATCCGGGACGGCCAACTTTTCACCCCTCCACTTT; size: -; V: TRBV7-9; J: TRBJ1-6; D: -
CDR3: CASEEAGGPYEQYF; DNA: TGTGCCAGCGAGGAAGCGGGAGGGCCGTACGAGCAGTACTTC; size: -; V: TRBV9; J: TRBJ2-7; D: TRBD2
CDR3: CASSLVGTGTYNEQFF; DNA: TGTGCCAGCAGCTTAGTGGGGACAGGGACCTACAATGAGCAGTTCTTC; size: many; V: TRBV7-2; J: TRBJ2-1; D: TRBD1
CDR3: CASSASGYRTDTQYF; DNA: TGTGCCAGCAGCGCTAGCGGGTACCGCACAGATACGCAGTATTTT; size: few; V: TRBV7-2; J: TRBJ2-3; D: TRBD2
CDR3: CSVDFRETQYF; DNA: TGCAGCGTTGATTTCCGCGAGACCCAGTACTTC; size: many; V: TRBV29-1; J: TRBJ2-5; D: -
CDR3: CASSTGSASTDTQYF; DNA: TGTGCCAGTAGTACCGGGAGTGCTAGCACAGATACGCAGTATTTT; size: -; V: TRBV19; J: TRBJ2-3; D: -
CDR3: CASSLETSGDNYNEQFF; DNA: TGCGCCAGCAGCTTGGAGACTAGCGGAGATAACTACAATGAGCAGTTCTTC; size: -; V: TRBV5-1; J: TRBJ2-1; D: TRBD2
CDR3: CASSLNRDNRYGYTF; DNA: TGTGCCAGTAGTTTAAACCGGGACAACCGCTATGGCTACACCTTC; size: -; V: TRBV19; J: TRBJ1-2; D: -